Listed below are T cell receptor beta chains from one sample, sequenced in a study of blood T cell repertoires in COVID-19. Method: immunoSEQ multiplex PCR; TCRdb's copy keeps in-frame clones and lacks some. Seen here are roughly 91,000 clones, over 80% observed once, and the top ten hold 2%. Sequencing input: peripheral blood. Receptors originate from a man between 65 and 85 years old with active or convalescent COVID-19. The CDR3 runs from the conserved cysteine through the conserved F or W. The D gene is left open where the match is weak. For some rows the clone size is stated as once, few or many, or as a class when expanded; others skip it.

TGCGCCAGCTCGCCTAGACAGACCGCCTACGAGCAGTACTTC	CASSPRQTAYEQYF	.	TRBV23-1	TRBJ2-7	.
TGCGCCAGCAGCTTGGGGTCAGGGGACTATGGCTACACCTTC	CASSLGSGDYGYTF	.	TRBV5-1	TRBJ1-2	.
TGTGCCAGCTCCCTTACCGGGACATCGGTAACAGATACGCAGTATTTT	CASSLTGTSVTDTQYF	.	TRBV18	TRBJ2-3	.
TGTGCCAGCAGCTTGGCCGGACAGGGGGCAGGCTACGAGCAGTACTTC	CASSLAGQGAGYEQYF	TRBD1	TRBV5-6	TRBJ2-7	.
TGTGCCAGTAGGGGACAGAGGGGCGGGGAGCTGTTTTTT	CASRGQRGGELFF	TRBD1	TRBV19	TRBJ2-2	once
TGCGCCAGCAGCTCGGTGGGGGCGAGAGGCTACACCTTC	CASSSVGARGYTF	.	TRBV5-1	TRBJ1-2	.
TGTGCCAGCAGTCCCCCTCTCGGGACTAGCCCCTACGAGCAGTACTTC	CASSPPLGTSPYEQYF	TRBD2	TRBV28	TRBJ2-7	.
TGTGCCAGTAGTATCACAGGGGTGAGCACTGAAGCTTTCTTT	CASSITGVSTEAFF	TRBD1	TRBV19	TRBJ1-1	few
TGCGCCAGCAGCCAGGACGGCGGGGCCCAGCATTTT	CASSQDGGAQHF	.	TRBV4-1	TRBJ1-5	.
TGTGCCAGCTCGCAGGGGTTCTACGAGCAGTACTTC	CASSQGFYEQYF	.	TRBV12-3/TRBV12-4	TRBJ2-7	.
TGTGCCAGTAGAATGACTAGCGGCCAAGAGACCCAGTACTTC	CASRMTSGQETQYF	TRBD2	TRBV19	TRBJ2-5	.
TGTGCCAGGAAAACCCAACGGGGGACTCCTTCAGGGGCCAACGTCCTGACTTTC	CARKTQRGTPSGANVLTF	.	TRBV19	TRBJ2-6	.
TGTGCCTGGAGTAACCCGGGACTGAATCGGTACTTC	CAWSNPGLNRYF	.	TRBV30	TRBJ2-7	.
TGTGCCACCAGCAGAGATCTTTTAGCGGGGAAGAACGGGGAGCTGTTTTTT	CATSRDLLAGKNGELFF	TRBD2	TRBV15	TRBJ2-2	.
TGTGCCAGTAGTATCAGGACTAGCGGCACAGATACGCAGTATTTT	CASSIRTSGTDTQYF	TRBD2	TRBV19	TRBJ2-3	.
TGCGCCAGCAGCTTGGCCACAGGGGGCGGTGGCTACACCTTC	CASSLATGGGGYTF	TRBD1	TRBV5-1	TRBJ1-2	.
TGTGCCAGTAGTATATTGACGGGGGGGCGTATGGAGACCCAGTACTTC	CASSILTGGRMETQYF	TRBD2	TRBV19	TRBJ2-5	.
TGTGCCAGCTCACCAAGGCTAGCGGGTACCGACAATGAGCAGTTCTTC	CASSPRLAGTDNEQFF	TRBD2	TRBV18	TRBJ2-1	.
TGCGCCAGCAGCCCGAACAAAATGAACACTGAAGCTTTCTTT	CASSPNKMNTEAFF	.	TRBV5-1	TRBJ1-1	.
TGTGCCAGCAGCGTCCACAACAGGTTCTATGGCTACACCTTC	CASSVHNRFYGYTF	.	TRBV13	TRBJ1-2	few
TGTGCCAGCAGCATTAGACTAGCGGGGGGTTCCTACAATGAGCAGTTCTTC	CASSIRLAGGSYNEQFF	.	TRBV21-1	TRBJ2-1	.
TGTGCCAGCAGCTTAGGGGGCTTCTACAATGAGCAGTTCTTC	CASSLGGFYNEQFF	.	TRBV11-3	TRBJ2-1	.
TGTGCCAGCAGCTCGGGACAGGGTGGCACAGATACGCAGTATTTT	CASSSGQGGTDTQYF	TRBD1	TRBV11-2	TRBJ2-3	.